Listed here are 23 T cell receptor beta chains from one sample, sequenced in a study of shared clonotypes between healthy human individuals. Sequencing was performed with immunoSEQ multiplex PCR; in TCRdb, only in-frame clones are kept and a portion is missing. The data show millions of clones, with over 90% seen just once and 0.35% to 0.5% held by the top ten. The sequenced material came from naive CD4+ T cells from PBMCs. Regarding subset: CD45RA+ positively selected. These receptors all stem from a man in his late teens or twenties in good health. Some clones in this sample may be carry-over from other donors' samples.

V is TRBV7-2 and J is TRBJ2-4; no firm D call. The CDR3 consists of 13 residues. CDR1 is SGHTA and CDR2 is FQGNSA in the germline V gene. Trimming removed 1 base from V and 6 bases from J, with 7 bases in between. The CDR3 spells CASSLEVRNIQYF. In nucleotides, the CDR3 is TGTGCCAGCAGCTTAGAGGTTAGAAACATTCAGTACTTC.

In the case of this clone: Other DNA variants within this sample encode the same CDR3. The chain uses TRBV18 and TRBJ1-4; no clear D gene. The CDR3 loop spans 14 amino acids. V was clipped by 5 bases and J by 0 bases, with 7 bases between them. Germline V gene data show CDR1 as KGHSH and CDR2 as LQKENI. In DNA, the CDR3 is TGTGCCAGCTCAGGACTCGCAACTAATGAAAAACTGTTTTTT. This sequence encodes CASSGLATNEKLFF.

The rearrangement links TRBV18 to TRBJ1-2; D remains ambiguous. From germline, CDR1 is KGHSH and CDR2 LQKENI. V was cut by 5 bases and J by 8 bases, with 18 bases left in between. The length of the CDR3 is 14 residues. The CDR3 nucleotides read TGTGCCAGCTCATCCACGGGCAGCTCGAACGGCTACACCTTC. This encodes CASSSTGSSNGYTF.

Worth noting for this clone: The sample contains more than one DNA sequence encoding this CDR3. The chain uses TRBV6-1 and TRBJ2-5; D gene ambiguous. The germline CDR1 and CDR2 sequences are MNHNS and SASEGT. CDR3 size: 13 residues. V gave up 5 bases and J gave up 2 bases, with 9 bases separating them. The CDR3 sequence is CASSIGPQETQYF. The CDR3 DNA sequence: TGTGCCAGCAGTATTGGCCCTCAAGAGACCCAGTACTTC.

This CDR3 reads CASSPEPSMENEQFF. In DNA, the CDR3 is TGTGCCAGTAGCCCAGAGCCCAGCATGGAGAATGAGCAGTTCTTC. The chain carries TRBV19 and TRBJ2-1; D not resolved. V was clipped by 6 bases and J by 7 bases, with 19 bases between them. CDR1 and CDR2 (germline): LNHDA, SQIVND (reference sequence). This CDR3 region has 15 residues.

The V and J genes are TRBV6-1 and TRBJ2-7; D could derive from TRBD1 or TRBD2 (6 bases each). Germline CDR1 reads MNHNS; CDR2 reads SASEGT. The CDR3 spans 16 residues. V gave up 3 bases and J gave up 3 bases, with 18 bases separating them. CDR3 protein: CASSEAHPRGGYEQYF. For the CDR3, the DNA is TGTGCCAGCAGTGAGGCCCATCCCAGGGGAGGCTACGAGCAGTACTTC.

CDR3 nucleotides: TGTGCCAGCAGCGCCCAGGACAGCTATAGCAATCAGCCCCAGCATTTT. Its translation: CASSAQDSYSNQPQHF. The V gene is TRBV7-8, the J gene TRBJ1-5, with D maybe TRBD1 (6 bases). This CDR3 region has 16 residues. CDR1 and CDR2 from the germline V gene are SGHVS and FQNEAQ. V shed 5 bases and J shed 0 bases, with 14 bases lying between them.

The J gene is TRBJ2-7, the V gene TRBV28, with TRBD2 as a possible D gene (5 bases). This CDR3 region has 14 residues. CDR1 MDHEN and CDR2 SYDVKM come from the germline V gene. V was clipped by 1 base and J by 2 bases, with 9 bases between them. CDR3 nucleotide sequence: TGTGCCAGCAGTTTATCGGGGTACACCTACGAGCAGTACTTC. It yields the protein CASSLSGYTYEQYF.

The chain links TRBV5-1 to TRBJ2-7, with a possible D match to TRBD2 (6 bases). Trimming removed 0 bases at V and 2 bases at J, with 15 bases between. Germline V CDR1 and CDR2: SGHRS, YFSETQ. This CDR3 is built from 16 residues. The CDR3 region has the DNA TGCGCCAGCAGCTTGGAGGGTAGCGGCTTCGCCTACGAGCAGTACTTC. This translates into CASSLEGSGFAYEQYF.

This chain uses TRBV18 with TRBJ2-7, with D possibly being TRBD1 (6 bases). CDR3 size: 15 residues. The germline V and J ends were trimmed by 2 bases and 1 base, with 12 bases remaining between them. Germline CDR1 KGHSH, CDR2 LQKENI. CDR3 in amino acids: CASSPTTGRSYEQYF. The CDR3, as DNA: TGTGCCAGCTCACCAACAACAGGGCGGTCCTACGAGCAGTACTTC. The full variable domain, completed using reference TRBV18 and TRBJ2-7, is NAGVMQNPRHLVRRRGQEARLRCSPMKGHSHVYWYRQLPEEGLKFMVYLQKENIIDESGMPKERFSAEFPKEGPSILRIQQVVRGDSAAYFCASSPTTGRSYEQYFGPGTRLTVT.

J is TRBJ2-7 and V is TRBV28; 8 nucleotides line up with TRBD2. This CDR3 is built from 15 residues. V lost 2 bases and J lost 1; bases outside the gene matches: 4. Germline V gene data show CDR1 as MDHEN and CDR2 as SYDVKM. The CDR3 coding sequence is TGTGCCAGCAGTTTACTAGTAGCGGGATCCTACGAGCAGTACTTC. It yields the protein CASSLLVAGSYEQYF.

Comment on this clone: Within the sample, other DNA sequences also encode this same CDR3. The chain links TRBV5-1 to TRBJ2-5; either TRBD1 or TRBD2 may supply D (5 bases each). V lost 7 bases and J 1 base, leaving 11 bases between the germline ends. This CDR3 comprises 13 residues. Germline V gene data show CDR1 as SGHRS and CDR2 as YFSETQ. CDR3 coding DNA: TGCGCCAGCTCTAGGGACGGCCAAGAGACCCAGTACTTC. Its translation is CASSRDGQETQYF.

The chain combines TRBV28 with TRBJ1-2; 7 bases are a match to TRBD1. CDR3 size: 13 residues. Per the germline V gene, CDR1 is MDHEN and CDR2 is SYDVKM. V was clipped by 4 bases and J by 7 bases; unmatched bases: 6. The CDR3 nucleotides read TGTGCCAGCAGTTATAAGACAGGGAGTGGCTACACCTTC. Its protein product is CASSYKTGSGYTF.

V is TRBV10-1 and J is TRBJ2-3; D unresolved. The germline V and J ends were trimmed by 6 bases and 2 bases, with 12 bases remaining between them. This CDR3 contains 14 residues. Germline lookup yields CDR1 WNHNN and CDR2 SYGVQD (reference sequence). CDR3 sequence: CASSPAPITDTQYF. DNA for the CDR3: TGCGCCAGCAGCCCAGCGCCAATCACAGATACGCAGTATTTT.

This chain links TRBV18 with TRBJ1-1; D remains ambiguous. Germline V gene sequence: CDR1 KGHSH, CDR2 LQKENI. This CDR3 comprises 13 residues. The ends were cut back, 0 bases at V and 9 bases at J, with 11 bases in the middle. In DNA, the CDR3 is TGTGCCAGCTCACCACCCGACGGACTGAAAGCTTTCTTT. Its protein product is CASSPPDGLKAFF.

CDR3 bases: TGCGCCAGCAGCCCCTCGAGGATCGAGCAGTACTTC. This codes for CASSPSRIEQYF. V gene TRBV5-1 combines with J gene TRBJ2-7; D gene ambiguous. This CDR3 has 12 residues. The V end was cut by 4 bases, the J end by 6 bases, with 11 bases between. Germline assignment: CDR1 SGHRS and CDR2 YFSETQ. The variable domain in full, completed from reference TRBV5-1 and TRBJ2-7, reads KAGVTQTPRYLIKTRGQQVTLSCSPISGHRSVSWYQQTPGQGLQFLFEYFSETQRNKGNFPGRFSGRQFSNSRSEMNVSTLELGDSALYLCASSPSRIEQYFGPGTRLTVT.

The chain links TRBV7-2 to TRBJ2-1, with 7 bases aligning to TRBD2. This CDR3 is 15 amino acids long. CDR1 is SGHTA and CDR2 is FQGNSA in the germline V gene. The J segment lost 4 bases and the V segment lost 3 bases, leaving 6 bases of the junction unmatched. CDR3 loop: CASSFSGGMYNEQFF. In DNA form, the CDR3 reads TGTGCCAGCAGCTTCTCGGGGGGAATGTACAATGAGCAGTTCTTC.

The chain uses TRBV7-2 and TRBJ1-4; 7 bases are shared with TRBD1. CDR3 length equals 15 residues. CDR1 and CDR2 (germline): SGHTA, FQGNSA. J gave up 4 bases and V 8 bases, and 10 bases lay outside the gene matches. CDR3 coding DNA: TGTGCCAGCGGGTCGTATGGGACAGTTAATGAAAAACTGTTTTTT. This codes for CASGSYGTVNEKLFF.

The rearrangement uses TRBV7-2 and TRBJ2-1; D tentatively fits TRBD1 or TRBD2 (6 bases each). The V gene's germline CDR1 is SGHTA and CDR2 FQGNSA. Deletions cut 6 bases from V and 14 bases from J, with 14 bases between. The CDR3 runs 11 residues. CDR3 in amino acids: CASRWGAAEFF. In DNA form, the CDR3 reads TGTGCCAGCAGGTGGGGGGCGGCAGAGTTCTTC.

V and J are TRBV23-1 and TRBJ1-5; D is ambiguous. TRBV23-1 is recorded as an ORF, its role being uncertain. V shed 3 bases and J shed 7 bases, with 13 bases lying between them. This CDR3 has 14 residues. The CDR3 DNA reads as TGCGCCAGCAGTCAGGACGAGGGTGACCAGCCCCAGCATTTT. It is translated as CASSQDEGDQPQHF.

The chain joins TRBV7-2 to TRBJ2-7, with D uncertain. From germline, CDR1 is SGHTA and CDR2 FQGNSA. V was shortened by 2 bases and J by 2 bases, with 16 bases between the two germline ends. This CDR3 contains 16 residues. CDR3 bases: TGTGCCAGCAGCTTATCGTCCGGAGCGTCCACCTACGAGCAGTACTTC. Translating gives CASSLSSGASTYEQYF.

V is TRBV7-9 and J is TRBJ2-7; D might be TRBD1 or TRBD2, each matching 5 bases. With 3 bases removed from V and 1 base from J, the gap between germline ends came to 19 bases. CDR3 size: 17 residues. Germline V gene lookup returns CDR1 SEHNR and CDR2 FQNEAQ (reference sequence). The CDR3 loop is CASSFGLSRGASYEQYF. CDR3 nucleotide sequence: TGTGCCAGCAGCTTTGGGTTGTCTAGAGGGGCGTCCTACGAGCAGTACTTC.

This clone was seen a single time. The V call is TRBV1, the J call TRBJ1-4; TRBD1 is taken as the D call from the table, unchecked against the DNA. TRBV1 is marked as a pseudogene. The CDR3 length is 18 residues. CDR3 sequence reads: CTSSQLAGQGLIREKLFF. The CDR3 coding sequence is TGCACCAGCAGCCAACTAGCTGGACAGGGTCTGATTAGGGAAAAACTGTTTTTT.